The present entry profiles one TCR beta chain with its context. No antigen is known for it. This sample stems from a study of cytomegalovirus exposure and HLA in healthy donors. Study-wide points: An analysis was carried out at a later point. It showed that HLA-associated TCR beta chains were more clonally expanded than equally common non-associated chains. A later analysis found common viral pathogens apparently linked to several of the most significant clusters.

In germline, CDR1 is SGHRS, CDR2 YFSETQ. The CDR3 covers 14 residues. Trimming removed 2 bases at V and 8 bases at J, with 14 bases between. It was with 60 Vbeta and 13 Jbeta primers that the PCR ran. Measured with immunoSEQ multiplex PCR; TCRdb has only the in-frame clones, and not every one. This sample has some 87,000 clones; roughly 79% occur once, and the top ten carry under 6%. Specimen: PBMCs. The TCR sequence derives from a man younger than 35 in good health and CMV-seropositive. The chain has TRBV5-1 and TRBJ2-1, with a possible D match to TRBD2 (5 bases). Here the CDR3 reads CASSFREVIDEQFF. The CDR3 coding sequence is TGCGCCAGCAGCTTTCGGGAAGTAATCGATGAGCAGTTCTTC.